A single sample is the source of the 9 T cell receptor beta chains below, sequenced in a study of blood T cells in healthy people across ages. PCR was performed a second time for about 7 to 11 cycles using a sample-barcoded 5' primer and a J-beta primer mix. TCRdb re-derived calls from the 5' RACE reads in MiXCR, one entry per CDR3 protein. In the table there are about 800,000 distinct CDR3 sequences, about 46% of which are singletons. The sequenced material came from blood. All receptors come from a man older than 75 in good health.

The genes are TRBV6-2 or TRBV6-3 and TRBJ2-3; 9 bases agree with TRBD2. Germline V CDR1 and CDR2: MNHEY, SVGEGT. V trimming: 5 bases; J trimming: 8 bases; junction bases outside the gene matches: 5. This CDR3 has 13 residues. The CDR3 sequence is CASSDGGLATQYF. In nucleotides, the CDR3 is TGTGCCAGCAGTGACGGGGGACTAGCTACGCAGTATTTT.

The V call is TRBV29-1, the J call TRBJ2-7; no clear D gene. V gave up 3 bases and J gave up 3 bases, with 6 bases separating them. CDR3 length: 11 amino acids. Per germline, CDR1 SQVTM and CDR2 ANQGSEA. The CDR3: CSVDADYEQYF. The CDR3, as DNA: TGCAGCGTTGATGCGGACTACGAGCAGTACTTC.

This chain connects TRBV6-2 or TRBV6-3 to TRBJ2-1; 9 bases are shared with TRBD2. V shed 8 bases, J shed 2 bases, and the junction held 19 bases outside the gene matches. From germline, CDR1 is MNHEY and CDR2 SVGEGT. The CDR3 runs 19 residues. Here the CDR3 DNA reads TGTGCCAGCCAGCAGTTAAAGGGAGTAGCGGGAGCCCCCTACAATGAGCAGTTCTTC. It codes for CASQQLKGVAGAPYNEQFF.

This clonotype has a handful of counts. The chain employs TRBV6-1 and TRBJ2-4, with D unresolved. The CDR3 length is 14 residues. In germline, CDR1 is MNHNS, CDR2 SASEGT. Between the trimmed V and J ends, which lost 0 bases and 10 bases, there was a span of 13 bases. As DNA, the CDR3 is TGTGCCAGCAGTGAAGCTCCCCCCACGGAGATTCAGTACTTC. Its protein product is CASSEAPPTEIQYF.

On this clonotype itself: A much larger clone differs by one base, so this may be a read error. The genes are TRBV7-9 and TRBJ2-1; TRBD2 is a possible D gene (6 bases). The CDR3 spans 16 residues. Germline lookup yields CDR1 SEHNR and CDR2 FQNEAQ (reference sequence). CDR3 sequence (DNA): TGTGCCTGCAGCTTATTGGGGGGTAGGTCCTACAATGAGCAGTTCTTC. This translates into CACSLLGGRSYNEQFF.

The genes are TRBV18 and TRBJ2-1; D call uncertain. CDR1 and CDR2 from the germline V gene are KGHSH and LQKENI. The CDR3 loop spans 14 amino acids. Trimming took off 6 bases at V and 6 bases at J, with 15 bases between the two ends. The CDR3 loop is CASSPTPRSNEQFF. The CDR3, as DNA: TGTGCCAGCTCGCCTACTCCCCGGTCCAATGAGCAGTTCTTC.

The table lists this clonotype with a few counts. This sequence joins TRBV12-3 or TRBV12-4 and TRBJ1-1; D possibly corresponds to TRBD1 (6 bases). V was cut by 5 bases and J by 5 bases, with 18 bases left in between. The CDR3 runs 15 residues. The CDR3 DNA reads TGTGCCAGCAGTCTGACAGGTCAAATTTCAACTGAAGCTTTCTTT. The encoded protein is CASSLTGQISTEAFF.

The rearrangement uses TRBV11-3 and TRBJ2-1; TRBD1 agrees at 7 bases. Losses at the gene ends were 0 bases for V and 10 bases for J; bases not matched to a gene: 6. Looked up from germline, CDR1 is SGHNT and CDR2 is YENEEA. The CDR3 has 14 amino acids. The CDR3 protein is CASSLERDSYEQFF. The CDR3 bases are TGTGCCAGCAGCTTAGAACGGGACAGCTACGAGCAGTTCTTC.

The CDR3 DNA reads TGCAGTGCTAGAGTGTTCGGCAGGGACCCCTACGAGCAGTACTTC. Protein: CSARVFGRDPYEQYF. The chain employs TRBV20-1 and TRBJ2-7, with D perhaps assigned TRBD1 or TRBD2 (5 bases each). V was shortened by 1 base and J by 2 bases, with 15 bases between the two germline ends. This CDR3 has 15 residues. Germline CDR1 DFQATT, CDR2 SNEGSKA (reference sequence).